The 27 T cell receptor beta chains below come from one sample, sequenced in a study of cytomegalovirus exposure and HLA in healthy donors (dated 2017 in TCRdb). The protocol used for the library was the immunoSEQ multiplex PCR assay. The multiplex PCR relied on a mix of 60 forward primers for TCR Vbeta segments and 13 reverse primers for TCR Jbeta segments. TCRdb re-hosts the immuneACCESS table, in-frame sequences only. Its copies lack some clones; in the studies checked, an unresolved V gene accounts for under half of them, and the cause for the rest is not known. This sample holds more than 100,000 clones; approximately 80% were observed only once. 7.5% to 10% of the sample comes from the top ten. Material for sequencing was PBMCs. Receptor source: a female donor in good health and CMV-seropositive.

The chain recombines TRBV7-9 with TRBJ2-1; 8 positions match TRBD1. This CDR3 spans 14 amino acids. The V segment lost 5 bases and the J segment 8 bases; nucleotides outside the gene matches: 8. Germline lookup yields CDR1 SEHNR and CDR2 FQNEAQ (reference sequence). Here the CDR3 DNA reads TGTGCCAGCAGCCCGACAGGGGTCAGGGATGAGCAGTTCTTC. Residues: CASSPTGVRDEQFF.

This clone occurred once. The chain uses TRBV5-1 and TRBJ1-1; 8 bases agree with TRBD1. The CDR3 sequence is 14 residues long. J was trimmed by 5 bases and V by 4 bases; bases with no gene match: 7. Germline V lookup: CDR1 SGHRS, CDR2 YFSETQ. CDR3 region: CASSLRQGRTEAFF. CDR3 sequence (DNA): TGCGCCAGCAGCCTACGACAGGGGAGGACTGAAGCTTTCTTT.

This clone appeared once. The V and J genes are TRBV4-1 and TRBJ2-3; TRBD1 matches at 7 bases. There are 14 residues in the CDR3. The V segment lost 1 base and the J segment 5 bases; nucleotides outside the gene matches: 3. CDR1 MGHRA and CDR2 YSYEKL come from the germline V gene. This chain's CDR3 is CASSQVQGEDTQYF. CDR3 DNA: TGCGCCAGCAGCCAAGTCCAGGGGGAAGATACGCAGTATTTT.

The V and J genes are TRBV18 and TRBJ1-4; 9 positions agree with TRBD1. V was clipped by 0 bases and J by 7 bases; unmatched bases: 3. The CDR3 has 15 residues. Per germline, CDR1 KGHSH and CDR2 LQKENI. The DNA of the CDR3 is TGTGCCAGCTCACCACCGGGACAGGGAGGTGAAAAACTGTTTTTT. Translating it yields CASSPPGQGGEKLFF.

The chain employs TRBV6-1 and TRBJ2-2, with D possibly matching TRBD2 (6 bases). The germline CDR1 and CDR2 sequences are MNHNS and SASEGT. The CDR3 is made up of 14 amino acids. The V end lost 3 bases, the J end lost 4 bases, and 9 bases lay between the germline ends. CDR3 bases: TGTGCCAGCAGTGAGAGAGCGGGCACCGGGGAGCTGTTTTTT. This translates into CASSERAGTGELFF.

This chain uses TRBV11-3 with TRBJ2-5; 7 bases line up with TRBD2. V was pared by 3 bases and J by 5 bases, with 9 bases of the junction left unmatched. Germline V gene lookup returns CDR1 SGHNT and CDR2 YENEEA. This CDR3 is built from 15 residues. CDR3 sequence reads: CASSFGSGVGETQYF. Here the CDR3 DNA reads TGTGCCAGCAGCTTCGGAAGCGGGGTTGGTGAGACCCAGTACTTC.

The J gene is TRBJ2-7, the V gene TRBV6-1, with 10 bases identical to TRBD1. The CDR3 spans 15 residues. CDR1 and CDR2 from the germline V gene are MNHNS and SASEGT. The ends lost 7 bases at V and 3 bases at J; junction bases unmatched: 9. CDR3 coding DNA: TGTGCCAGCACCATGGGACAGGGGTCTCTCTACGAGCAGTACTTC. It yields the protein CASTMGQGSLYEQYF.

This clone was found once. CDR3 in DNA: TGTGCCAGCAGTTTCGGGGGGGCGAACACCGGGGAGCTGTTTTTT. This translates into CASSFGGANTGELFF. The rearrangement uses TRBV7-2 and TRBJ2-2, with 8 bases that match TRBD2. V was clipped by 6 bases and J by 0 bases; unmatched bases: 3. CDR1 and CDR2 from the germline V gene are SGHTA and FQGNSA. The CDR3 runs to 15 residues.

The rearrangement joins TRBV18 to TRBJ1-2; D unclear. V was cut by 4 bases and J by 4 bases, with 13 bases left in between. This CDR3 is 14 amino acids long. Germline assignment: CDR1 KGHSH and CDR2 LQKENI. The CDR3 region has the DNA TGTGCCAGCTCACTTAACACAGAGCCCTATGGCTACACCTTC. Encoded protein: CASSLNTEPYGYTF.

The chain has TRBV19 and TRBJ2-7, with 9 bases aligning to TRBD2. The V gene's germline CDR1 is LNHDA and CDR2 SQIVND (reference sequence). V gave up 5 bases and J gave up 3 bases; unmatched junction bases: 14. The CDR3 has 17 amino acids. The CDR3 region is CASSSTTTSGPNYEQYF. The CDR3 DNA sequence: TGTGCCAGTAGTTCCACGACGACTAGCGGACCGAACTACGAGCAGTACTTC.

The CDR3 DNA is TGTGCCAGCAGCTGGACAGCGTCCTACGAGCAGTACTTC. Protein sequence: CASSWTASYEQYF. The chain links TRBV7-8 to TRBJ2-7, with a tentative D call TRBD1 (6 bases). The CDR3 extends over 13 amino acids. V shed 4 bases and J shed 1 base, with 8 bases lying between them. CDR1 and CDR2 (germline): SGHVS, FQNEAQ.

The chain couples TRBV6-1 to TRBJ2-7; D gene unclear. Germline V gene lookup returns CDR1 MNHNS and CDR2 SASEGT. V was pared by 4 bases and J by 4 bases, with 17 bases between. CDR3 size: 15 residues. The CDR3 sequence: CASSAYYTQQYEQYF. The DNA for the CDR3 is TGTGCCAGCAGTGCCTATTACACACAACAGTACGAGCAGTACTTC.

CDR3 in DNA: TGTGCCAGCAGCTTAGGTATCAGGGTGGGGCAGAACTATGGCTACACCTTC. Translation gives CASSLGIRVGQNYGYTF. The chain uses TRBV7-2 and TRBJ1-2; TRBD1 is a possible D gene (5 bases). The CDR3 runs to 17 residues. The ends were cut back, 1 base at V and 2 bases at J, with 17 bases in the middle. From germline, CDR1 is SGHTA and CDR2 FQGNSA.

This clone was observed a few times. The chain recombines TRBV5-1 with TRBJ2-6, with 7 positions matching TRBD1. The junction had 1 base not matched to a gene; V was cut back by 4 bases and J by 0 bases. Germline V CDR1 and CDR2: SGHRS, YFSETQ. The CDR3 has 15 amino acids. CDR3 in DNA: TGCGCCAGCAGCCCAGGGGGCTCTGGGGCCAACGTCCTGACTTTC. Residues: CASSPGGSGANVLTF.

Here the CDR3 reads CASSLGQGQGAFF. CDR3 coding DNA: TGCGCCAGCAGCTTGGGACAGGGACAGGGCGCGTTCTTC. The gene calls are TRBV5-1 and TRBJ2-1; 9 bases match TRBD1. The CDR3 is made up of 13 amino acids. Germline CDR1 SGHRS, CDR2 YFSETQ. J was trimmed by 15 bases and V by 0 bases; bases with no gene match: 7.

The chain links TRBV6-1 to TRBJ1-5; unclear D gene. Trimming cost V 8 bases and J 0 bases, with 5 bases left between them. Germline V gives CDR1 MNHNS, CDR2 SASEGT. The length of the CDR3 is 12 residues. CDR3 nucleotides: TGTGCCAGCGGCGGTAGCAATCAGCCCCAGCATTTT. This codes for CASGGSNQPQHF.

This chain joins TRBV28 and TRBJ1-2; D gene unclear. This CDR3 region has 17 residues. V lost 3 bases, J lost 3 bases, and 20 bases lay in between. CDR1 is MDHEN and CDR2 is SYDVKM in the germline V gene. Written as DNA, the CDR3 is TGTGCCAGCAGTTTCTCACCATTCTCGGGTCGGGACTATGGCTACACCTTC. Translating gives CASSFSPFSGRDYGYTF.

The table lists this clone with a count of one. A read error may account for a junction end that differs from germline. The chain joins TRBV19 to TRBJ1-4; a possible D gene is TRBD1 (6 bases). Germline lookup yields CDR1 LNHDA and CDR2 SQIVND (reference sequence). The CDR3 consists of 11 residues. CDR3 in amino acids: CASRGGQKLFF. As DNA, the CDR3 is TGTGCCAGTAGAGGGGGACAAAAGCTGTTTTTT.

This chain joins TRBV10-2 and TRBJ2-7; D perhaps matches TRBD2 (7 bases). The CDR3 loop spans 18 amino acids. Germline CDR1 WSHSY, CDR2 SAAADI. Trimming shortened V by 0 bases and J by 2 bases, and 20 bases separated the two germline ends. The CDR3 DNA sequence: TGCGCCAGCAGTGAGTCGATCGGGGGGCGGGGGTACCCCTACGAGCAGTACTTC. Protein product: CASSESIGGRGYPYEQYF.

The CDR3 region has the DNA TGTGCCAGCTCACCGCGGACAACGCAGGGCACCGGGGAGCTGTTTTTT. Translating gives CASSPRTTQGTGELFF. V is TRBV18 and J is TRBJ2-2; possibly TRBD1 for D (5 bases). The V end was cut by 3 bases, the J end by 4 bases, with 15 bases between. This CDR3 comprises 16 residues. Germline V lookup: CDR1 KGHSH, CDR2 LQKENI.

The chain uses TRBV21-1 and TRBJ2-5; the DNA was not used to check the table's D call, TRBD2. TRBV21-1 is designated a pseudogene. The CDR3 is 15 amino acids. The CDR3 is CASSSTGGQWGTQYF. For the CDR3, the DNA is TGTGCCAGCAGCTCGACGGGGGGCCAATGGGGGACCCAGTACTTC.

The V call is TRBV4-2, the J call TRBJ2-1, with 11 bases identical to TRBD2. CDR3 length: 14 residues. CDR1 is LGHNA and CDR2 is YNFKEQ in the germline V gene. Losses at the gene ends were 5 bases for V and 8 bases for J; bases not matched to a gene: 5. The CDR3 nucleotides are TGTGCCAGCAGCGCGGGACTAGCGGCGGATGAGCAGTTCTTC. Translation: CASSAGLAADEQFF.

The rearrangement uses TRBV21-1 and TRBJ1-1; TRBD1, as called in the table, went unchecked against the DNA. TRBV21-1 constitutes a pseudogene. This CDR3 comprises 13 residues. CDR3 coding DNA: TGTGCCAGCAGCAAAGGGCAGGGAACTGAAGCTTTCTTT. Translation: CASSKGQGTEAFF.

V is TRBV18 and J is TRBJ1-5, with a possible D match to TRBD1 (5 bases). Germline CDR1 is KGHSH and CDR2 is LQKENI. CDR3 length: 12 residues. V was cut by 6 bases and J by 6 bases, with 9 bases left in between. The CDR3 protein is CASSQGTQPQHF. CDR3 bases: TGTGCCAGCTCCCAGGGTACTCAGCCCCAGCATTTT.

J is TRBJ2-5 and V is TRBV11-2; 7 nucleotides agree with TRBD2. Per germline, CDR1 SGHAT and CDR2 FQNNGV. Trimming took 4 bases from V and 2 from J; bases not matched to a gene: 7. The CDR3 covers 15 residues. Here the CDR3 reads CASSSGLVVQETQYF. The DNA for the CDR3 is TGTGCCAGCAGCTCCGGACTAGTAGTACAAGAGACCCAGTACTTC. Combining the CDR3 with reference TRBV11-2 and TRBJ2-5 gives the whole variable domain EAGVAQSPRYKIIEKRQSVAFWCNPISGHATLYWYQQILGQGPKLLIQFQNNGVVDDSQLPKDRFSAERLKGVDSTLKIQPAKLEDSAVYLCASSSGLVVQETQYFGPGTRLLVL.

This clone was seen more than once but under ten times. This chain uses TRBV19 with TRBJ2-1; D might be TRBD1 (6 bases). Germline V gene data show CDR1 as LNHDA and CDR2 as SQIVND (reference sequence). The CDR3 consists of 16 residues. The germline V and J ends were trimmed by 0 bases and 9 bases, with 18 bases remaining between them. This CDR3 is CASSIEHRVVLAEQFF. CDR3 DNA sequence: TGTGCCAGTAGTATAGAGCACAGGGTGGTTTTGGCTGAGCAGTTCTTC.

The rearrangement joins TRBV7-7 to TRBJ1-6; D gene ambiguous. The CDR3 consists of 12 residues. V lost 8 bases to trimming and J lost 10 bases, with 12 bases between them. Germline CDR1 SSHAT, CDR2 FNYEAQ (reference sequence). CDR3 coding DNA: TGTGCCAGCCCTGTAGGCGGCTCACCCCTCCACTTT. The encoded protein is CASPVGGSPLHF.